This TCR beta chain stems from a study of STAT5B mutations in CD4+ large granular lymphocyte leukemia. Sequenced by immunoSEQ multiplex PCR; TCRdb stores in-frame clones only, minus some. The sample gives around 33,000 clones, 69% of which show up once; 2.7% is in the top ten. Germline loops: CDR1 GTSNPN, CDR2 SVGIG (reference sequence). Trimming stripped 2 bases from V and 2 bases from J, with 12 bases between. CDR3 size: 14 residues. The sequencing sample was made of CD4+ T cells from blood buffy coats. This chain joins TRBV30 and TRBJ1-1; D is possibly TRBD1 (5 bases). The origin of this receptor is a human donor in good health. The CDR3 DNA sequence: TGTGCCTGGAGTCTAGGTACAGGAAACACTGAAGCTTTCTTT. This encodes CAWSLGTGNTEAFF.